Here is one T cell receptor (beta chain) with its context. The CDR3 is 14 amino acids. Germline V CDR1 and CDR2: SQVTM, ANQGSEA. Trimming removed 2 bases from V and 6 bases from J, with 14 bases in between. Original processing notes: For nucleated cells, counts were estimated from reference gene primer amplification. Using immunoSEQ multiplex PCR, the repertoire was profiled, and TCRdb retains in-frame clones only, with some absent. The V and J calls and clone size are taken from that table; D and trimming were inferred from the DNA. The sample lists about 120,000 clones; 88% were seen once. This entry is derived from a study of blood T cell repertoires in COVID-19. Background on the study: Acute-phase and convalescent COVID-19 samples originated in the United States, Italy and Spain. PBMCs, B-cell-depleted T cells, or T cells provided the cDNA or gDNA that made up the material.

This clonotype was obtained from a human donor in a cohort sampled during active COVID-19. The chain recombines TRBV29-1 with TRBJ2-1; D might be TRBD2 (6 bases). Sequenced: peripheral blood. CDR3 sequence reads: CSVEMGLSTNEQFF. In nucleotides, the CDR3 is TGCAGCGTTGAAATGGGACTCTCAACCAATGAGCAGTTCTTC.